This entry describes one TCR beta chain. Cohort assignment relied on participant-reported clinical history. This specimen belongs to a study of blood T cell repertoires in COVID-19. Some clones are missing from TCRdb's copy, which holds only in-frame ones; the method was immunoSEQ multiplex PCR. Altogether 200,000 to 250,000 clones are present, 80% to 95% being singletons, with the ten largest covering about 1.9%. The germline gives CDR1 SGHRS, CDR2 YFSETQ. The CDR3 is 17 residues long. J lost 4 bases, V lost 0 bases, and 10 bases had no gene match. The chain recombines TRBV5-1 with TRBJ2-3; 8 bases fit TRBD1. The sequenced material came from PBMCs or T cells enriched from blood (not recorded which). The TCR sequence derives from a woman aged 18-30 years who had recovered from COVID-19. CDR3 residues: CASSLAYSGGLSDTQYF. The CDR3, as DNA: TGCGCCAGCAGCTTGGCCTATTCAGGGGGCTTGTCAGATACGCAGTATTTT. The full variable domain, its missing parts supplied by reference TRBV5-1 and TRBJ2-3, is KAGVTQTPRYLIKTRGQQVTLSCSPISGHRSVSWYQQTPGQGLQFLFEYFSETQRNKGNFPGRFSGRQFSNSRSEMNVSTLELGDSALYLCASSLAYSGGLSDTQYFGPGTRLTVL.